Listed below are T cell receptor beta chains from one sample, sequenced in a study of control samples from healthy donors and cancer patients. Profiling relied on immunoSEQ multiplex PCR, and the TCRdb table lists in-frame clones only, not all of them. The repertoire includes around 100,000 clones, over 75% of them detected once, and 15% to 20% sits in the top ten. The sequencing input was blood. The receptors shown here come from a woman aged 45 to 65 in good health. Both conserved end residues are part of each CDR3. The D gene is left open where the match is weak. The listing skips clone size in some rows; elsewhere it reads once, few, many or a size class.

cdr3_aa,cdr3_nt,v_call,clone_size,j_call,d_call
CASSQDLEQETQYF,TGCGCCAGCAGCCAAGACCTCGAACAAGAGACCCAGTACTTC,TRBV4-3,.,TRBJ2-5,.
CASFKQPGQPQHF,TGTGCCAGTTTTAAACAACCGGGTCAGCCCCAGCATTTT,TRBV19,.,TRBJ1-5,.
CASSVDREAVADTQYF,TGTGCCAGCAGCGTAGATCGGGAGGCTGTAGCAGATACGCAGTATTTT,TRBV9,.,TRBJ2-3,TRBD2
CASRSGNYGYTF,TGTGCCAGCAGGAGTGGTAACTATGGCTACACCTTC,TRBV6-5,.,TRBJ1-2,.
CASSQGGAAMPQHF,TGTGCCAGCAGCCAAGGAGGGGCAGCAATGCCCCAGCATTTT,TRBV3-1/TRBV3-2,.,TRBJ1-5,.
CAISEGQGQHF,TGTGCCATCAGTGAGGGACAGGGCCAGCATTTT,TRBV10-3,.,TRBJ1-5,TRBD1
CASSPPTYNEQFF,TGTGCCAGCAGCCCCCCTACCTACAATGAGCAGTTCTTC,TRBV5-5,.,TRBJ2-1,.
CASSVGYNEQFF,TGTGCCAGCAGCGTAGGGTACAATGAGCAGTTCTTC,TRBV7-9,.,TRBJ2-1,.
CASSSGHQNTEAFF,TGTGCCAGCAGCTCGGGACACCAGAACACTGAAGCTTTCTTT,TRBV11-3,once,TRBJ1-1,.
CAWSVLRDSEAFF,TGTGCCTGGAGTGTTCTGAGGGACTCGGAGGCTTTCTTT,TRBV30,.,TRBJ1-1,.
CAWSGAISTDTQYF,TGTGCCTGGAGTGGAGCCATTAGCACAGATACGCAGTATTTT,TRBV30,.,TRBJ2-3,.
CASSQSSQGTGNTIYF,TGTGCCAGCAGCCAATCGAGTCAGGGGACTGGAAACACCATATATTTT,TRBV16,few,TRBJ1-3,.
CASRGDVRVDTEAFF,TGTGCCAGCAGAGGGGACGTCCGAGTCGACACTGAAGCTTTCTTT,TRBV5-4,.,TRBJ1-1,.
CASSVRGSSYNEQFF,TGTGCCAGCAGTGTTCGAGGGAGTAGCTACAATGAGCAGTTCTTC,TRBV6-4,.,TRBJ2-1,.
CASRDPYHNEQFF,TGTGCCAGCCGGGACCCGTATCACAATGAGCAGTTCTTC,TRBV5-4,.,TRBJ2-1,.
CASSLIPDQETQYF,TGTGCCAGCAGCTTAATCCCAGATCAAGAGACCCAGTACTTC,TRBV7-2,.,TRBJ2-5,.
CASSVAMTTYGYTF,TGTGCCAGCAGCGTAGCTATGACTACCTATGGCTACACCTTC,TRBV9,.,TRBJ1-2,.
CASSSAGLMNTEAFF,TGCGCCAGCAGCTCCGCGGGGCTTATGAACACTGAAGCTTTCTTT,TRBV5-1,.,TRBJ1-1,.
CASSFSGDGTYEQYF,TGCGCCAGCAGCTTCTCCGGAGACGGTACCTACGAGCAGTACTTC,TRBV5-1,.,TRBJ2-7,.
CASRDWTGDNEQFF,TGCGCCAGCAGAGACTGGACAGGGGATAATGAGCAGTTCTTC,TRBV5-1,.,TRBJ2-1,TRBD1
CASSETPGLAGPTDTQYF,TGTGCCAGCAGTGAAACACCGGGACTAGCGGGACCCACAGATACGCAGTATTTT,TRBV9,.,TRBJ2-3,TRBD2
CAWSRDDTEAFF,TGTGCCTGGAGCAGGGATGACACTGAAGCTTTCTTT,TRBV30,.,TRBJ1-1,.
CASSQDLDRGNTGELFF,TGTGCCAGCAGCCAAGATCTGGACAGGGGCAACACCGGGGAGCTGTTTTTT,TRBV4-2,.,TRBJ2-2,TRBD1
CASGGQNSYEQYF,TGTGCCAGCGGCGGACAGAACTCCTACGAGCAGTACTTC,TRBV11-2,.,TRBJ2-7,.
CASRVSGLQETQYF,TGTGCCAGCAGGGTCAGCGGGCTCCAAGAGACCCAGTACTTC,TRBV2,.,TRBJ2-5,.
CAWAQGVTDTQYF,TGTGCCTGGGCCCAGGGGGTAACAGATACGCAGTATTTT,TRBV30,.,TRBJ2-3,TRBD1
CASSLDEGLNTEAFF,TGTGCCAGCAGCTTGGACGAGGGCCTGAACACTGAAGCTTTCTTT,TRBV5-4,once,TRBJ1-1,.
CASTSTDRGSIEQFF,TGTGCCAGCACGTCAACGGACAGGGGATCCATTGAGCAGTTCTTC,TRBV3-1/TRBV3-2,.,TRBJ2-1,TRBD1